Sequencing of this T cell receptor beta chain was carried out in a study of control samples from healthy donors and cancer patients. Trimming pared 5 bases from V and 5 bases from J, leaving 14 bases between. The CDR3 spans 15 residues. The germline gives CDR1 SGHRS, CDR2 YFSETQ. Clones were read by immunoSEQ multiplex PCR, and TCRdb kept only the in-frame ones, dropping some. Here the sample spans about 140,000 clones, roughly 89% being singletons. Sequenced: blood. This sequence originates from a man aged 25-45 years in good health. The chain couples TRBV5-1 to TRBJ1-6; the D is unclear. CDR3 DNA sequence: TGCGCCAGCAGTAGTGGTGCGGCAAATAATTCACCCCTCCACTTT. The encoded protein is CASSSGAANNSPLHF.